The source of this T cell receptor (beta chain) is a study of graft-versus-host responses after intestinal transplantation. Looking at the study overall: Transplant recipients had multivisceral, liver-intestinal, or isolated intestinal grafts.

V was pared by 0 bases and J by 2 bases, with 11 bases between. The CDR3 extends over 15 amino acids. The germline V gene encodes CDR1 SGHTS and CDR2 YDEGEE. For this clone: Its cognate antigen is unknown.

Profiling relied on immunoSEQ multiplex PCR, and the TCRdb table lists in-frame clones only, not all of them. Among about 91,000 clones listed, 91% were seen once. Study results and limitations: Investigators detected GvH clones in recipient marrow, with some emerging earlier in ileum or blood.

This receptor was obtained from a human donor who was the organ donor for an intestinal transplant. The sequencing used unstimulated CD4+ T cells sorted from spleen or lymph node cells, collected before transplant. This rearrangement joins TRBV5-8 to TRBJ1-2; D remains unclear. CDR3 sequence: CASSLAGIQNYGYTF. The CDR3 nucleotides are TGTGCCAGCAGCTTGGCGGGAATTCAGAACTATGGCTACACCTTC. Full variable domain (outside the CDR3, taken from reference TRBV5-8 and TRBJ1-2): EAGVTQSPTHLIKTRGQQATLRCSPISGHTSVYWYQQALGLGLQFLLWYDEGEERNRGNFPPRFSGRQFPNYSSELNVNALELEDSALYLCASSLAGIQNYGYTFGSGTRLTVV.